This is a list of T cell receptor beta chains from one sample in a study of T-cell reconstitution after alpha-beta-depleted transplantation in children. TCRdb reprocessed the PCR reads via MiXCR and lists one record per CDR3 protein. The sample consists of about 980,000 distinct CDR3 sequences, roughly 31% of them appearing once. Sequencing was performed on PBMCs, mostly from graft donor cells, taken 360 days after TCRalphabeta/CD19-depleted stem cell transplant. These receptors were collected from a boy under three years old who had a stem cell transplant for SCID, so the T cells may come from the graft donor. The CDR3 runs from the conserved cysteine through the conserved F or W. Fields, in order: D gene, V gene, J gene, clone size, CDR3 DNA, CDR3 protein. D genes are given only for firm matches. Size tells how often a clone was seen (once, few, many) or the class of an expanded clone, and some rows leave it out.

d_call: TRBD2
v_call: TRBV18
j_call: TRBJ2-7
clone_size: NA
cdr3_nt: TGTGCCAGCTCACACCGGGAGGCCTACGAGCAGTACTTC
cdr3_aa: CASSHREAYEQYF

d_call: TRBD1
v_call: TRBV5-1
j_call: TRBJ2-5
clone_size: many
cdr3_nt: TGCGCCAGCAGCCGGACAGGTGGAGAGACCCAGTACTTC
cdr3_aa: CASSRTGGETQYF

d_call: TRBD1
v_call: TRBV12-3/TRBV12-4
j_call: TRBJ2-2
clone_size: few
cdr3_nt: TGTGCCAGCAGTCGGGACAGGTTCAACACCGGGGAGCTGTTTTTT
cdr3_aa: CASSRDRFNTGELFF

d_call: NA
v_call: TRBV12-3/TRBV12-4
j_call: TRBJ2-7
clone_size: few
cdr3_nt: TGTGCCAGCAGTCCCCCGGACAGAGAGCCTGAGCAGTACTTC
cdr3_aa: CASSPPDREPEQYF

d_call: NA
v_call: TRBV20-1
j_call: TRBJ2-5
clone_size: NA
cdr3_nt: TGCAGTGCTAGAGACGTCATCGGGGCCCTATACCAAGAGACCCAGTACTTC
cdr3_aa: CSARDVIGALYQETQYF

d_call: TRBD2
v_call: TRBV20-1
j_call: TRBJ2-5
clone_size: few
cdr3_nt: TGCAGTGCTAGAGGCGGCGGGGGGCCAGAGACCCAGTACTTC
cdr3_aa: CSARGGGGPETQYF

d_call: NA
v_call: TRBV7-2
j_call: TRBJ2-1
clone_size: NA
cdr3_nt: TGTGCCAGCAGCCCACGTCGGGGGAGGAATGAGCAGTTCTTC
cdr3_aa: CASSPRRGRNEQFF

d_call: NA
v_call: TRBV2
j_call: TRBJ1-2
clone_size: NA
cdr3_nt: TGTGCCAGCCGGAGGGCAGGGACAAACTATGGCTACACCTTC
cdr3_aa: CASRRAGTNYGYTF

d_call: TRBD2
v_call: TRBV6-5
j_call: TRBJ2-1
clone_size: once
cdr3_nt: TGTGCCAGCAGTTACCTGCGGGGGGGAGACAATGAGCAGTTCTTC
cdr3_aa: CASSYLRGGDNEQFF

d_call: NA
v_call: TRBV2
j_call: TRBJ2-2
clone_size: few
cdr3_nt: TGTGCCAGCAGTCGAACTAGCCCCGGGGAGCTGTTTTTT
cdr3_aa: CASSRTSPGELFF

d_call: NA
v_call: TRBV9
j_call: TRBJ1-3
clone_size: few
cdr3_nt: TGTGCCAGCAGCCCAAGGAGGGAGGACACCATATATTTT
cdr3_aa: CASSPRREDTIYF

d_call: NA
v_call: TRBV7-8
j_call: TRBJ1-4
clone_size: NA
cdr3_nt: TGTGCCAGCAGCCAGCAGGGGTATCCTAATGAAAAACTGTTTTTT
cdr3_aa: CASSQQGYPNEKLFF

d_call: TRBD1
v_call: TRBV27
j_call: TRBJ1-6
clone_size: NA
cdr3_nt: TGTGCCAGCAGTTTAAGGACAGGGGTCTCCTATAATTCACCCCTCCACTTT
cdr3_aa: CASSLRTGVSYNSPLHF

d_call: TRBD1
v_call: TRBV20-1
j_call: TRBJ2-5
clone_size: many
cdr3_nt: TGCAGTGCTAGTTTCCGACAGGGTAGACAAGAGACCCAGTACTTC
cdr3_aa: CSASFRQGRQETQYF

d_call: TRBD2
v_call: TRBV20-1
j_call: TRBJ2-4
clone_size: NA
cdr3_nt: TGCAGGACCGGGGGGGACATTCAGTACTTC
cdr3_aa: CRTGGDIQYF

d_call: NA
v_call: TRBV18
j_call: TRBJ2-7
clone_size: NA
cdr3_nt: TGTGCCAGCTCACCAGGACAGCCTGCCTACGAGCAGTACTTC
cdr3_aa: CASSPGQPAYEQYF

d_call: TRBD2
v_call: TRBV7-9
j_call: TRBJ2-2
clone_size: NA
cdr3_nt: TGTGCCAGCAGCTTAAGACTAGCGTCGAACACCGGGGAGCTGTTTTTT
cdr3_aa: CASSLRLASNTGELFF

d_call: NA
v_call: TRBV5-1
j_call: TRBJ2-2
clone_size: many
cdr3_nt: TGCGCCAGCAGCTTGGAGTTCGGGGGCACCGGGGAGCTGTTTTTT
cdr3_aa: CASSLEFGGTGELFF

d_call: NA
v_call: TRBV28
j_call: TRBJ2-7
clone_size: few
cdr3_nt: TGTGCCAGCAGTTTCGGTGGGGCGCGTTACGAGCAGTACTTC
cdr3_aa: CASSFGGARYEQYF

d_call: NA
v_call: TRBV4-2
j_call: TRBJ2-7
clone_size: NA
cdr3_nt: TGTGCCAGCAGCCAAGACGACGGGATAAGACGGCGGTACTTC
cdr3_aa: CASSQDDGIRRRYF

d_call: NA
v_call: TRBV29-1
j_call: TRBJ2-3
clone_size: NA
cdr3_nt: TGCAGCGTTGCCACCTATAGCACAGATACGCAGTATTTT
cdr3_aa: CSVATYSTDTQYF

d_call: TRBD1
v_call: TRBV7-7
j_call: TRBJ2-7
clone_size: NA
cdr3_nt: TGTGCCAGCAGCTTAAGCCCAGTTGGTGGGACAGGGGACTCCTACGAGCAGTACTTC
cdr3_aa: CASSLSPVGGTGDSYEQYF

d_call: NA
v_call: TRBV3-1
j_call: TRBJ2-7
clone_size: few
cdr3_nt: TGTGCCAGCAGCCAAGGGCAGGTTGGGTCCTACGAGCAGTACTTC
cdr3_aa: CASSQGQVGSYEQYF

d_call: NA
v_call: TRBV6-5
j_call: TRBJ1-5
clone_size: NA
cdr3_nt: TGTGCCAGCAGTTACGGAGCCAGCAATCAGCCCCAGCATTTT
cdr3_aa: CASSYGASNQPQHF

d_call: TRBD1
v_call: TRBV12-3/TRBV12-4
j_call: TRBJ1-4
clone_size: NA
cdr3_nt: TGTGCCAGCAGCAAGACAGGGATTCGTGAAAAAGTGTTTTTT
cdr3_aa: CASSKTGIREKVFF

d_call: TRBD1
v_call: TRBV5-5
j_call: TRBJ2-2
clone_size: NA
cdr3_nt: TGTGCCAGCAGCCAGAGGGGACAGGGATTCACCGGGGAGCTGTTTTTT
cdr3_aa: CASSQRGQGFTGELFF

d_call: TRBD2
v_call: TRBV5-1
j_call: TRBJ2-1
clone_size: NA
cdr3_nt: TGCGCCAGCAGCTTGGGGACTAGCGGGAGAAATGAGCAGTTCTTC
cdr3_aa: CASSLGTSGRNEQFF

d_call: TRBD2
v_call: TRBV7-8
j_call: TRBJ2-1
clone_size: few
cdr3_nt: TGTGCCAGCAGCTTCCTGACTAGCGGGGGGCCTCTCAATGAGCAGTTCTTC
cdr3_aa: CASSFLTSGGPLNEQFF

d_call: NA
v_call: TRBV5-6
j_call: TRBJ2-1
clone_size: NA
cdr3_nt: TGTGCCAGCAGCTTGCGGAGGGTTACCTACAATGAGCAGTTCTTC
cdr3_aa: CASSLRRVTYNEQFF

d_call: TRBD1
v_call: TRBV6-5
j_call: TRBJ2-7
clone_size: NA
cdr3_nt: TGTGCCAGCAGTTACTCCCAGGGGGAAAGCTCCTACGAGCAGTACTTC
cdr3_aa: CASSYSQGESSYEQYF